This TCR beta chain was captured in a study of T-cell memory formation after mild COVID-19. TCRdb redid the calling of the 5' RACE reads with MiXCR, one entry per CDR3 protein. This table holds approximately 250,000 distinct CDR3 sequences, just over 15% found once. Germline V gives CDR1 SGHRS, CDR2 YFSETQ. CDR3 length equals 17 residues. Trimming took 0 bases from V and 2 from J, leaving 16 bases between them. The V and J genes are TRBV5-1 and TRBJ2-3, with unresolved D. Input material: PBMCs or a T cell subset sorted from them (not recorded which). This receptor was taken from an adult woman who had mild COVID-19 (a few samples of this study predate the infection). Cell type and time point are not known. CDR3 amino acids: CASSLVRDVLATDTQYF. CDR3 bases: TGCGCCAGCAGCTTGGTGCGTGATGTTTTAGCCACAGATACGCAGTATTTT.